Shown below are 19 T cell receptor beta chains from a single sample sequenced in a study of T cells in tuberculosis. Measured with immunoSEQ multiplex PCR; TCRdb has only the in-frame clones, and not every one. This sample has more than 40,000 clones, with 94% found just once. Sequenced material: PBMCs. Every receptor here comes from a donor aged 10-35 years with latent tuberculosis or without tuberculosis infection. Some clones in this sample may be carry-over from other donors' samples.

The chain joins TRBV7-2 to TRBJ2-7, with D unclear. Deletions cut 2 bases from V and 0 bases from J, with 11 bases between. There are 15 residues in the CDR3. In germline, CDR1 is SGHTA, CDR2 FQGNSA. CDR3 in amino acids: CASSLSPESSYEQYF. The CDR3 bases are TGTGCCAGCAGCTTAAGTCCCGAGAGCTCCTACGAGCAGTACTTC.

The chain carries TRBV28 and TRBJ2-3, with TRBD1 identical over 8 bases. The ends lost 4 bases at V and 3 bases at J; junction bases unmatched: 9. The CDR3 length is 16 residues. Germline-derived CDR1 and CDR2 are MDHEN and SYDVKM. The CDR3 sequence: CASSSTGQGITDTQYF. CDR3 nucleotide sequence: TGTGCCAGCAGTTCGACAGGACAGGGTATAACAGATACGCAGTATTTT.

CDR3 nucleotides: TGTGCCAGCATCGGGACAGAATATCAGCCCCAGCATTTT. Its protein is CASIGTEYQPQHF. The chain links TRBV2 to TRBJ1-5, with TRBD1 matching 7 bases. The CDR3 consists of 13 residues. Germline CDR1 and CDR2: SNHLY and FYNNEI. V shed 7 bases and J 5 bases; nucleotides not matched to a gene: 5.

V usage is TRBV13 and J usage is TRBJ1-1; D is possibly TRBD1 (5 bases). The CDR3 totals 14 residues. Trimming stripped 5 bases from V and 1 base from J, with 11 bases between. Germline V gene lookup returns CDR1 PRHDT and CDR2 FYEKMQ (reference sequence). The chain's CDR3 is CASSPDDRNTEAFF. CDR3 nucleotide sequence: TGTGCCAGCAGCCCGGACGACAGGAACACTGAAGCTTTCTTT.

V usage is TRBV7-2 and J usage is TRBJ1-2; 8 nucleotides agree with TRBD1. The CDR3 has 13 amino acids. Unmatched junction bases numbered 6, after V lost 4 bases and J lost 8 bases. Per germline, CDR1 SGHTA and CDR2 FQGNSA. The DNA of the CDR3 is TGTGCCAGCAGCTCCGCAGGGGGCAAGGGCTACACCTTC. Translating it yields CASSSAGGKGYTF.

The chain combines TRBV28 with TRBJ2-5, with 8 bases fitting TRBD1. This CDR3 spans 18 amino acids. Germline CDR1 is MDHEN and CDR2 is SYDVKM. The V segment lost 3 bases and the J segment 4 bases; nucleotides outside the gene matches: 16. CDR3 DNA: TGTGCCAGCAGTTTGAACAGGGGGGATTGGCGGGTGGGAGAGACCCAGTACTTC. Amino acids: CASSLNRGDWRVGETQYF. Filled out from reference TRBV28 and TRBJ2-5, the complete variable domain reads DVKVTQSSRYLVKRTGEKVFLECVQDMDHENMFWYRQDPGLGLRLIYFSYDVKMKEKGDIPEGYSVSREKKERFSLILESASTNQTSMYLCASSLNRGDWRVGETQYFGPGTRLLVL.

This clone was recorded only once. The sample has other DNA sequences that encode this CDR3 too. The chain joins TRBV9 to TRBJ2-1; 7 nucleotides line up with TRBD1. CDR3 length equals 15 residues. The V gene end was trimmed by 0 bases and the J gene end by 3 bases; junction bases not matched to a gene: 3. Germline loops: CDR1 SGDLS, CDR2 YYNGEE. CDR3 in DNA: TGTGCCAGCAGCGTAGGACAGGGATACTACAATGAGCAGTTCTTC. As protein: CASSVGQGYYNEQFF.

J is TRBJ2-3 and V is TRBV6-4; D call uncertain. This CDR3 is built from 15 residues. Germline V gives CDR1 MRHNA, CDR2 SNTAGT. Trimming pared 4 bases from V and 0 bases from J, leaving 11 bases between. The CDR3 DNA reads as TGTGCCAGCAGTGGGAGATCTTCTAGCACAGATACGCAGTATTTT. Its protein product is CASSGRSSSTDTQYF.

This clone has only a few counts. The CDR3 here is CASSLQGDEQYF. The CDR3, as DNA: TGTGCCAGCAGCCTACAGGGCGACGAGCAGTACTTC. The chain couples TRBV7-9 to TRBJ2-7; weak D call: TRBD1 (6 bases). The CDR3 contains 12 residues. The germline gives CDR1 SEHNR, CDR2 FQNEAQ (reference sequence). Deletions cut 5 bases from V and 5 bases from J, with 10 bases between.

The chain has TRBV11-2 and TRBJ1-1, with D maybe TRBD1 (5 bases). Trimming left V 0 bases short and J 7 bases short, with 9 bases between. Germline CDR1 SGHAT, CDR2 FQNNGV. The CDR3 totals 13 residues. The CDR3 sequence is CASSLDRAFEAFF. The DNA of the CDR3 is TGTGCCAGCAGCTTAGACAGGGCGTTTGAAGCTTTCTTT.

CDR3 residues: CASSQVVEGPPETQYF. Here the CDR3 DNA reads TGCGCCAGCAGCCAAGTCGTCGAGGGTCCCCCGGAGACCCAGTACTTC. The chain combines TRBV4-3 with TRBJ2-5, with D tentatively TRBD2 (5 bases). This CDR3 has 16 residues. Trimming removed 1 base at V and 5 bases at J, with 17 bases between. From germline, CDR1 is LGHNA and CDR2 YSLEER.

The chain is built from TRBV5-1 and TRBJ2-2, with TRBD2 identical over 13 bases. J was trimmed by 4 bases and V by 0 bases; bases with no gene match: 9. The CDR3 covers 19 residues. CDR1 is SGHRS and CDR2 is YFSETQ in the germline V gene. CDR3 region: CASSLGSGTSGKGTGELFF. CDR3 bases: TGCGCCAGCAGCTTGGGATCCGGGACTAGCGGGAAGGGCACCGGGGAGCTGTTTTTT.

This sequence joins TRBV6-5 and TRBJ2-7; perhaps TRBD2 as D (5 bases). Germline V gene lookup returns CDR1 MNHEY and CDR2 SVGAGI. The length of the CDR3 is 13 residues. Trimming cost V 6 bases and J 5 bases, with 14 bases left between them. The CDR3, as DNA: TGTGCCAGCAGACCCCCCGGAGGAGACGAGCAGTACTTC. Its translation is CASRPPGGDEQYF.

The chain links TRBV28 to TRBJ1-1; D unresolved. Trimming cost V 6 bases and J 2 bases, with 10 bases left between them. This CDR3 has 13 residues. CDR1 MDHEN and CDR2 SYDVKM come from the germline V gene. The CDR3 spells CASRAILNTEAFF. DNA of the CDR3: TGTGCCAGCAGGGCAATCCTTAACACTGAAGCTTTCTTT. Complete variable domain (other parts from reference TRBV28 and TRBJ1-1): DVKVTQSSRYLVKRTGEKVFLECVQDMDHENMFWYRQDPGLGLRLIYFSYDVKMKEKGDIPEGYSVSREKKERFSLILESASTNQTSMYLCASRAILNTEAFFGQGTRLTVV.

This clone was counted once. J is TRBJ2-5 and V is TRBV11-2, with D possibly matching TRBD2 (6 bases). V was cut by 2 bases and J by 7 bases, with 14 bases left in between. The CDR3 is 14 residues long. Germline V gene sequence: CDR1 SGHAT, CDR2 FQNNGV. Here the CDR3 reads CASSLYGDSGTQYF. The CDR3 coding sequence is TGTGCCAGCAGCTTATACGGGGACTCGGGGACCCAGTACTTC.

CDR3 nucleotide sequence: TGTGCCAGCAGTTTTAGTGCGGCGACTAGCTCCTACGAGCAGTACTTC. Translation gives CASSFSAATSSYEQYF. The chain couples TRBV6-5 to TRBJ2-7; a weak D match, TRBD2 (6 bases). CDR1 and CDR2 from the germline V gene are MNHEY and SVGAGI. V lost 4 bases and J 0 bases, leaving 16 bases between the germline ends. This CDR3 spans 16 amino acids.

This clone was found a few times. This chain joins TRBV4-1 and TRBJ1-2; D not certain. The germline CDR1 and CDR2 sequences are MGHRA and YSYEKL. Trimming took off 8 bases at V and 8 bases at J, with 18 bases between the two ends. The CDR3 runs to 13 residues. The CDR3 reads CASRGLSFDGYTF. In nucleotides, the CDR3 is TGCGCCAGCCGCGGACTGTCCTTCGACGGCTACACCTTC.

The CDR3 DNA sequence: TGCGCCAGCAGCCCCGGGACAGGGCCCATGAACACTGAAGCTTTCTTT. Protein: CASSPGTGPMNTEAFF. The chain combines TRBV5-1 with TRBJ1-1; 9 bases are a match to TRBD1. Losses at the gene ends were 4 bases for V and 0 bases for J; bases not matched to a gene: 7. This CDR3 has 16 residues. Germline V gene data show CDR1 as SGHRS and CDR2 as YFSETQ.

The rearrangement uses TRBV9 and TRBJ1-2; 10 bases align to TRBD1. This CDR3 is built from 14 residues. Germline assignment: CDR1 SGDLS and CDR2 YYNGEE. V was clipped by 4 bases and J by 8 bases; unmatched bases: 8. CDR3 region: CASSPRQGARGYTF. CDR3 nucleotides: TGTGCCAGCAGCCCCCGACAGGGGGCTCGAGGCTACACCTTC.